This TCR beta chain stems from a study of cytomegalovirus exposure and HLA in healthy donors. Study results and caveats: In vitro confirmation showed a few CMV-associated chains to be CMV antigen specific.

With regard to this clone: The antigen remains unidentified.

The repertoire was sequenced with immunoSEQ multiplex PCR; TCRdb's copy has only in-frame clones and lacks some. Among some 83,000 clones, less than 95% were seen once, and the ten largest hold about 3.3%. The CDR3 loop spans 15 amino acids. The V gene's germline CDR1 is LNHNV and CDR2 YYDKDF (reference sequence). Trimming at V came to 0 bases and at J to 7 bases, leaving 8 bases not matched to a gene. This TCR derives from a young woman in good health and CMV-seropositive. V is TRBV15 and J is TRBJ1-2; 7 nucleotides match TRBD1. The source material was PBMCs. CDR3 sequence: CATSRDLEGALGYTF. In nucleotides, the CDR3 is TGTGCCACCAGCAGAGATCTGGAGGGGGCGCTTGGCTACACCTTC.